Shown below are 10 T cell receptor beta chains from a single sample sequenced in a study of T cell responses to AZD1222 COVID-19 vaccine. Some clones are missing from TCRdb's copy, which holds only in-frame ones; the method was immunoSEQ multiplex PCR. There are 20,000 to 30,000 clones in the sample; 88% occur only once, and approximately 2.6% lies in the top ten. The sequenced sample was peripheral blood, obtained 28 days after the second AZD1222 dose. These receptors were obtained from an adult who received the AZD1222 COVID-19 vaccine.

This clone was seen just once. The gene calls are TRBV12-3 or TRBV12-4 and TRBJ1-1; D is perhaps TRBD1 (5 bases). There are 13 residues in the CDR3. Trimming cost V 5 bases and J 1 base, with 8 bases left between them. For the CDR3, the DNA is TGTGCCAGCAGTCTCAGGGAGAACACTGAAGCTTTCTTT. Protein product: CASSLRENTEAFF.

This rearrangement joins TRBV25-1 to TRBJ2-5, with D maybe TRBD1 (6 bases). The CDR3 spans 14 residues. V lost 2 bases, J lost 1 base, and 8 bases lay in between. Looked up from germline, CDR1 is MGHDK and CDR2 is SYGVNS. The CDR3 bases are TGTGCCAGCAGTGAACAGGACAGCCAAGAGACCCAGTACTTC. Amino acid sequence: CASSEQDSQETQYF. Drawing the rest from reference TRBV25-1 and TRBJ2-5, the complete variable domain is EADIYQTPRYLVIGTGKKITLECSQTMGHDKMYWYQQDPGMELHLIHYSYGVNSTEKGDLSSESTVSRIRTEHFPLTLESARPSHTSQYLCASSEQDSQETQYFGPGTRLLVL.

The chain links TRBV2 to TRBJ1-1, with TRBD1 matching over 7 bases. Trimming took 2 bases from V and 10 from J; bases not matched to a gene: 7. From germline, CDR1 is SNHLY and CDR2 FYNNEI. The CDR3 sequence is 13 residues long. For the CDR3, the DNA is TGTGCCAGCAGTGAATCGACAGGGCGGCCAGCTTTCTTT. Its translation: CASSESTGRPAFF.

The V gene is TRBV18, the J gene TRBJ2-6; possible D gene TRBD1, 5 bases. V gave up 1 base and J gave up 1 base, with 5 bases separating them. Germline V gene sequence: CDR1 KGHSH, CDR2 LQKENI. The length of the CDR3 is 15 residues. CDR3 nucleotide sequence: TGTGCCAGCTCACCACAGGGGTCTGGGGCCAACGTCCTGACTTTC. It encodes CASSPQGSGANVLTF.

The CDR3 region has the DNA TGCGCCAGCTCCGACTCCGCGGAGACCCAGTACTTC. Translation: CASSDSAETQYF. V gene TRBV5-1 combines with J gene TRBJ2-5; D is unresolved. CDR3 length: 12 amino acids. Trimming pared 7 bases from V and 5 bases from J, leaving 12 bases between. Per the germline V gene, CDR1 is SGHRS and CDR2 is YFSETQ.

This clone was seen a handful of times. The chain joins TRBV7-9 to TRBJ2-3; D possibly corresponds to TRBD2 (6 bases). Germline CDR1 reads SEHNR; CDR2 reads FQNEAQ (reference sequence). With 2 bases removed from V and 4 bases from J, the gap between germline ends came to 16 bases. The CDR3 is 16 amino acids. The CDR3 reads CASSLLGRGYSDTQYF. The CDR3 nucleotides read TGTGCCAGCAGCTTATTAGGGCGGGGCTACTCAGATACGCAGTATTTT.

This clone was detected a few times. The chain has TRBV4-1 and TRBJ1-2; D unclear. The CDR3 covers 14 residues. V was pared by 0 bases and J by 2 bases, with 7 bases between. In germline, CDR1 is MGHRA, CDR2 YSYEKL. CDR3 DNA: TGCGCCAGCAGCCAAGATCGCACCAACTATGGCTACACCTTC. Amino acids: CASSQDRTNYGYTF.

V is TRBV6-2 or TRBV6-3 and J is TRBJ1-1; D may be TRBD1 (6 bases). In germline, CDR1 is MNHEY, CDR2 SVGEGT. The CDR3 consists of 14 residues. Trimming removed 2 bases from V and 2 bases from J, with 9 bases in between. For the CDR3, the DNA is TGTGCCAGCAGTTACGGACAGTACAACACTGAAGCTTTCTTT. Translated: CASSYGQYNTEAFF.

V and J are TRBV9 and TRBJ1-4; no firm D call. V was clipped by 0 bases and J by 8 bases, with 11 bases between them. The length of the CDR3 is 14 residues. Germline CDR1 and CDR2: SGDLS and YYNGEE. The CDR3 DNA reads TGTGCCAGCAGCGTAGGGAGCCCGGGGGAAAAACTGTTTTTT. It encodes CASSVGSPGEKLFF.

The V call is TRBV4-3, the J call TRBJ1-1; 8 bases match TRBD1. The germline gives CDR1 LGHNA, CDR2 YSLEER. V lost 0 bases, J lost 0 bases, and 9 bases stayed unmatched. The CDR3 spans 18 residues. Here the CDR3 DNA reads TGCGCCAGCAGCCAAGATCAAGGGCAGGGGGCGATGAACACTGAAGCTTTCTTT. Its translation: CASSQDQGQGAMNTEAFF.